These 29 T cell receptor beta chains originate from one sample sequenced in a study of cytomegalovirus exposure and HLA in healthy donors. PCR primers comprised 60 Vbeta and 13 Jbeta primers. Assay: immunoSEQ multiplex PCR; the TCRdb copy retains only in-frame clones and omits some. The data show about 180,000 clones, with more than 75% seen just once and 2% to 2.5% held by the top ten. The sample comprised PBMCs. The receptors come from a woman in her twenties or thirties in good health and CMV-seropositive.

This clone was seen only a few times. The chain employs TRBV5-1 and TRBJ2-5; D may be TRBD2 (7 bases). With the DNA end fitting TRBJ2-7 better, the J assignment may be wrong. CDR1 and CDR2 from the germline V gene are SGHRS and YFSETQ. The CDR3 is 15 amino acids. Written as DNA, the CDR3 is TGCGCCAGCAGCTTGAGGGGGGGGATAAACTACGAGCAGTACTTC. This encodes CASSLRGGINYEQYF.

This clone appeared a few times. This sequence joins TRBV2 and TRBJ2-7; D perhaps matches TRBD1 (5 bases). The CDR3 runs 15 residues. In germline, CDR1 is SNHLY, CDR2 FYNNEI. Trimming cost V 7 bases and J 1 base, with 17 bases left between them. The CDR3 sequence is CASTPKGYPSYEQYF. For the CDR3, the DNA is TGTGCCAGCACCCCAAAGGGGTACCCTTCCTACGAGCAGTACTTC.

The chain is built from TRBV29-1 and TRBJ1-2; D uncertain. In germline, CDR1 is SQVTM, CDR2 ANQGSEA. The V and J ends lost 3 bases and 10 bases respectively, with 24 bases between them. This CDR3 contains 15 residues. The CDR3 nucleotides are TGCAGCGTTGAGGAGTGGCTCCAAAAAAAAGGTGACTACACCTTC. The encoded protein is CSVEEWLQKKGDYTF. Variable domain in full (rest from reference TRBV29-1 and TRBJ1-2): SAVISQKPSRDICQRGTSLTIQCQVDSQVTMMFWYRQQPGQSLTLIATANQGSEATYESGFVIDKFPISRPNLTFSTLTVSNMSPEDSSIYLCSVEEWLQKKGDYTFGSGTRLTVV.

This clone was counted once. The V and J genes are TRBV7-2 and TRBJ2-7, with D perhaps TRBD2 (7 bases). Germline-derived CDR1 and CDR2 are SGHTA and FQGNSA. The V gene lost 1 base and the J gene lost 6 bases, with 10 bases spanning the gap. CDR3 length: 13 amino acids. The CDR3 sequence: CASSLVGGREQYF. The CDR3, as DNA: TGTGCCAGCAGCTTAGTGGGGGGGCGCGAGCAGTACTTC.

There are a few counts of this clone. The chain couples TRBV7-4 to TRBJ2-2; 7 positions agree with TRBD1. The length of the CDR3 is 15 residues. Germline CDR1 reads SGHVT; CDR2 reads SQSDAQ. Trimming took 3 bases from V and 2 from J; bases not matched to a gene: 3. The CDR3 nucleotides read TGTGCCAGCAGCTTCCGGGACAGAAACACCGGGGAGCTGTTTTTT. Protein: CASSFRDRNTGELFF. The complete variable domain, with remaining parts taken from reference TRBV7-4 and TRBJ2-2, reads GAGVSQSPRYKVAKRGRDVALRCDSISGHVTLYWYRQTLGQGSEVLTYSQSDAQRDKSGRPSGRFSAERPERSVSTLKIQRTEQGDSAVYLCASSFRDRNTGELFFGEGSRLTVL.

The CDR3 loop reads CASSTYAAGGPYDNEQFF. As DNA, the CDR3 is TGTGCCAGTAGTACATATGCGGCCGGGGGGCCTTACGACAATGAGCAGTTCTTC. This sequence joins TRBV19 and TRBJ2-1, with D possibly matching TRBD2 (7 bases). V was pared by 4 bases and J by 5 bases, with 24 bases between. CDR3 length equals 18 residues. The V gene's germline CDR1 is LNHDA and CDR2 SQIVND (reference sequence). The full variable domain, with the rest looked up from reference TRBV19 and TRBJ2-1, is DGGITQSPKYLFRKEGQNVTLSCEQNLNHDAMYWYRQDPGQGLRLIYYSQIVNDFQKGDIAEGYSVSREKKESFPLTVTSAQKNPTAFYLCASSTYAAGGPYDNEQFFGPGTRLTVL.

This chain joins TRBV9 and TRBJ2-7; possibly TRBD1 for D (6 bases). Germline V lookup: CDR1 SGDLS, CDR2 YYNGEE. Trimming pared 3 bases from V and 7 bases from J, leaving 11 bases between. The CDR3 has 12 residues. This CDR3 is CASSATGKEQYF. The CDR3 coding sequence is TGTGCCAGCAGCGCAACAGGGAAAGAGCAGTACTTC.

The J gene is TRBJ1-2, the V gene TRBV11-2; D uncertain. The CDR3 has 13 residues. Trimming stripped 8 bases from V and 5 bases from J, with 15 bases between. Germline CDR1 and CDR2: SGHAT and FQNNGV. CDR3 amino acids: CASWVPREYGYTF. For the CDR3, the DNA is TGTGCCAGCTGGGTCCCTCGGGAATATGGCTACACCTTC.

The chain recombines TRBV4-3 with TRBJ2-5, with TRBD2 matching over 9 bases. With V trimmed by 0 bases and J by 4 bases, 6 bases remained unmatched. The CDR3 consists of 16 residues. Germline V gives CDR1 LGHNA, CDR2 YSLEER. CDR3 DNA sequence: TGCGCCAGCAGCCAAGATGGCGGGAGGGGGGGAGAGACCCAGTACTTC. Translated: CASSQDGGRGGETQYF.

The chain uses TRBV19 and TRBJ2-3, with TRBD1 matching over 8 bases. In germline, CDR1 is LNHDA, CDR2 SQIVND (reference sequence). The CDR3 loop spans 15 amino acids. V lost 8 bases, J lost 2 bases, and 9 bases stayed unmatched. DNA of the CDR3: TGTGCCAGTTCCACAGGGGGGACCACCACAGATACGCAGTATTTT. Amino acids: CASSTGGTTTDTQYF. The full variable domain, rest sourced from reference TRBV19 and TRBJ2-3, is DGGITQSPKYLFRKEGQNVTLSCEQNLNHDAMYWYRQDPGQGLRLIYYSQIVNDFQKGDIAEGYSVSREKKESFPLTVTSAQKNPTAFYLCASSTGGTTTDTQYFGPGTRLTVL.

The J gene is TRBJ1-5, the V gene TRBV28; 7 bases map to TRBD1. Unmatched junction bases numbered 3, after V lost 3 bases and J lost 4 bases. Germline CDR1 and CDR2: MDHEN and SYDVKM. The CDR3 extends over 14 amino acids. The CDR3 loop is CASSLTGLNQPQHF. CDR3 DNA: TGTGCCAGCAGTTTGACAGGGCTAAATCAGCCCCAGCATTTT.

The chain links TRBV4-1 to TRBJ2-3; 8 bases fit TRBD2. Germline V gives CDR1 MGHRA, CDR2 YSYEKL. This CDR3 spans 18 amino acids. The V gene end was trimmed by 1 base and the J gene end by 2 bases; junction bases not matched to a gene: 11. CDR3 nucleotides: TGCGCCAGCAGCCAAGGAAAGAGGGAGCGGGGGTCCACAGATACGCAGTATTTT. Its protein product is CASSQGKRERGSTDTQYF.

The rearrangement links TRBV28 to TRBJ2-3; 11 bases align to TRBD2. The CDR3 contains 13 residues. Germline assignment: CDR1 MDHEN and CDR2 SYDVKM. The ends lost 9 bases at V and 3 bases at J; junction bases unmatched: 2. The CDR3 sequence: CASSGGATDTQYF. The CDR3 DNA reads as TGTGCCAGTAGCGGGGGGGCGACAGATACGCAGTATTTT.

The CDR3 protein is CASSQGTGPGELFF. The CDR3 coding sequence is TGTGCCAGCAGCCAGGGGACAGGGCCCGGGGAGCTGTTTTTT. The chain has TRBV4-2 and TRBJ2-2; 9 bases line up with TRBD1. The junction had 2 bases not matched to a gene; V was cut back by 3 bases and J by 6 bases. This CDR3 is built from 14 residues. Germline CDR1 and CDR2: LGHNA and YNFKEQ.

The chain links TRBV2 to TRBJ2-7; 7 bases map to TRBD1. V shed 8 bases and J 2 bases; nucleotides not matched to a gene: 3. Germline-derived CDR1 and CDR2 are SNHLY and FYNNEI. This CDR3 spans 12 amino acids. As DNA, the CDR3 is TGTGCCAGCCGGGACAGCCCCTACGAGCAGTACTTC. Translating gives CASRDSPYEQYF.

In its sample, this clone was seen many times. The genes are TRBV4-3 and TRBJ2-5, with 9 nucleotides matching TRBD2. The trim removed 0 bases at V and 5 bases at J, leaving 4 bases unmatched. The CDR3 runs 15 residues. Germline V lookup: CDR1 LGHNA, CDR2 YSLEER. CDR3 sequence (DNA): TGCGCCAGCAGCCAAGAGCGGGGGGGCAGCGAGACCCAGTACTTC. It encodes CASSQERGGSETQYF.

This clone was found a few times. The chain couples TRBV9 to TRBJ1-2; D uncertain. Trimming stripped 0 bases from V and 1 base from J, with 7 bases between. The length of the CDR3 is 14 residues. CDR1 is SGDLS and CDR2 is YYNGEE in the germline V gene. Written as DNA, the CDR3 is TGTGCCAGCAGCGTAGATCCGGGTAACTATGGCTACACCTTC. Its translation is CASSVDPGNYGYTF.

The V and J genes are TRBV11-3 and TRBJ2-2; the match to TRBD2 covers 13 bases. This CDR3 region has 16 residues. Germline CDR1 and CDR2: SGHNT and YENEEA. V lost 5 bases, J lost 4 bases, and 4 bases stayed unmatched. Written as DNA, the CDR3 is TGTGCCAGCAGCATGGGGACTAGCGGGGCCACCGGGGAGCTGTTTTTT. Translation: CASSMGTSGATGELFF.

The V call is TRBV27, the J call TRBJ1-6; possibly TRBD1 for D (5 bases). The CDR3 covers 15 residues. Germline values: CDR1 MNHEY, CDR2 SMNVEV (reference sequence). With 3 bases removed from V and 8 bases from J, the gap between germline ends came to 14 bases. CDR3: CASSFRGTDDSPLHF. The CDR3 nucleotides are TGTGCCAGCAGTTTCCGGGGGACCGACGATTCACCCCTCCACTTT.

The V gene is TRBV2, the J gene TRBJ2-3, with 8 positions matching TRBD1. After removal of 0 bases from V and 0 bases from J, the junction contained 8 bases not matched to a gene. This CDR3 region has 18 residues. In germline, CDR1 is SNHLY, CDR2 FYNNEI. Here the CDR3 DNA reads TGTGCCAGCAGTGAAGCGGCGGGGACAGGAGCTAGCACAGATACGCAGTATTTT. This encodes CASSEAAGTGASTDTQYF.

The chain links TRBV6-1 to TRBJ2-7, with D perhaps matching TRBD2 (6 bases). V lost 2 bases, J lost 2 bases, and 19 bases lay in between. This CDR3 contains 17 residues. Germline loops: CDR1 MNHNS, CDR2 SASEGT. For the CDR3, the DNA is TGTGCCAGCAGTGAAAGCGGGCCCGCAGGGTCCGCCTACGAGCAGTACTTC. Its protein product is CASSESGPAGSAYEQYF.

The table lists this clone with a few counts. The chain employs TRBV6-1 and TRBJ2-7; TRBD2 matches at 8 bases. Looked up from germline, CDR1 is MNHNS and CDR2 is SASEGT. The CDR3 has 16 amino acids. V lost 2 bases to trimming and J lost 0 bases; unmatched junction nucleotides: 6. CDR3 nucleotide sequence: TGTGCCAGCAGTGAAATGGGCGGGGGGAGCTCCTACGAGCAGTACTTC. This encodes CASSEMGGGSSYEQYF.

This clone was found a few times. V and J are TRBV28 and TRBJ1-2; TRBD1 aligns across 9 bases. The V gene end was trimmed by 6 bases and the J gene end by 5 bases; junction bases not matched to a gene: 16. In germline, CDR1 is MDHEN, CDR2 SYDVKM. This CDR3 contains 17 residues. In DNA, the CDR3 is TGTGCCAGCAGCTCCTCAAGTACGGGACAGGGAAGGTATGGCTACACCTTC. This translates into CASSSSSTGQGRYGYTF.

Only a few counts were recorded for this clone. The chain links TRBV4-2 to TRBJ1-6; D gene unclear. V lost 1 base to trimming and J lost 3 bases, with 19 bases between them. CDR1 and CDR2 (germline): LGHNA, YNFKEQ. There are 19 residues in the CDR3. Here the CDR3 reads CASSQGGLPRRVYNSPLHF. The CDR3 nucleotides read TGTGCCAGCAGCCAAGGGGGTCTCCCCCGGAGGGTCTATAATTCACCCCTCCACTTT.

This clone came up a few times. This chain connects TRBV7-2 to TRBJ2-3; a weak D match, TRBD1 (6 bases). CDR1 and CDR2 from the germline V gene are SGHTA and FQGNSA. CDR3 size: 14 residues. V lost 1 base and J 10 bases, leaving 15 bases between the germline ends. CDR3 sequence reads: CASSLVGGRTAQYF. CDR3 coding DNA: TGTGCCAGCAGCTTAGTAGGGGGTCGGACGGCGCAGTATTTT.

The rearrangement joins TRBV29-1 to TRBJ2-1; D call uncertain. Germline lookup yields CDR1 SQVTM and CDR2 ANQGSEA. Trimming shortened V by 1 base and J by 1 base, and 14 bases separated the two germline ends. The CDR3 has 16 amino acids. As DNA, the CDR3 is TGCAGCGTTGAAGGGCTTGCTAGAAGGTCCTACAATGAGCAGTTCTTC. This translates into CSVEGLARRSYNEQFF.

The chain joins TRBV6-4 to TRBJ1-5; D is undetermined. The germline V and J ends were trimmed by 0 bases and 6 bases, with 6 bases remaining between them. The CDR3 covers 13 residues. Germline V gene data show CDR1 as MRHNA and CDR2 as SNTAGT. The CDR3 protein is CASSDSPGQPQHF. The DNA of the CDR3 is TGTGCCAGCAGTGACTCGCCGGGTCAGCCCCAGCATTTT.

The chain employs TRBV6-5 and TRBJ1-5; maybe TRBD1 (5 bases). The length of the CDR3 is 15 residues. Deletions cut 4 bases from V and 4 bases from J, with 14 bases between. The V gene's germline CDR1 is MNHEY and CDR2 SVGAGI. In DNA, the CDR3 is TGTGCCAGCAGTTTAAGGGCAGGGTGGAATCAGCCCCAGCATTTT. It is translated as CASSLRAGWNQPQHF.

The rearrangement uses TRBV5-8 and TRBJ2-7, with 8 bases identical to TRBD1. CDR1 is SGHTS, CDR2 YDEGEE, per germline. This CDR3 is built from 15 residues. With V trimmed by 4 bases and J by 8 bases, 14 bases remained unmatched. The CDR3 loop is CASSDHLGPRGQQYF. The DNA of the CDR3 is TGTGCCAGCAGCGATCATCTAGGGCCCAGGGGGCAGCAGTACTTC.